This T cell receptor beta chain comes out of a study of T-cell reconstitution after alpha-beta-depleted transplantation in children (dated by TCRdb to about 2016). Study-level background: Using TCR repertoire profiling, the study followed T-cell immune reconstitution in a quantitative way in children after TCRalphabeta/CD19-depleted allogeneic hematopoietic cell transplantation.

As to this clonotype: Its antigen remains unidentified. There are no base qualities to consult, and no much larger clone falls within one base.

The method was PCR. Sequencing was carried out with an Illumina HiSeq 2500. To normalize quantification of the TCRbeta repertoire, the TCR libraries were built with molecular barcoding that relied on unique molecular identifiers. The public reads were reanalyzed by TCRdb: fastp trimming at Q25, MiXCR alignment, in-frame beta chains only. Rows are unified per CDR3 protein, each entry keeping the most common DNA and genes. The sample table shows 500,000 or so distinct CDR3 sequences, and approximately 32% are seen once. 2% to 3% of the sample goes to the ten largest clones. CDR1 and CDR2, looked up from the germline V gene, are MNHEY and SVGAGI. The germline ends are 12 bases apart after V is trimmed by 4 bases and J by 0 bases. Measured from the cysteine to the phenylalanine, the CDR3 is 15 residues long. This entry keeps only the CDR3 DNA: 45 bases, framed from base 1.

This sequence was found in a human donor who donated a stem cell graft to a child with aplastic anemia. The rearrangement joined TRBV6-5 to TRBJ2-5, and TRBD1 may be the D gene, going by 6 matching bases. Material: PBMCs from the stem cell graft donor, obtained from the stem cell graft. The CDR3 corresponds to CASSSLDRHQETQYF. The DNA reads TGTGCCAGCAGTTCGCTAGACAGGCACCAAGAGACCCAGTACTTC.